This T cell receptor beta chain was identified in a study of blood T cell repertoires in COVID-19. As for the study in general: Sites across the United States, Italy and Spain contributed samples from acute and convalescent COVID-19.

TCRdb's table, derived via immunoSEQ multiplex PCR, lists solely in-frame clones and lacks some. The sample has tens of thousands of clones, around 89% seen once. The CDR3 spans 15 residues. The germline CDR1 and CDR2 sequences are LGHDT and YNNKEL (reference sequence). V was trimmed by 0 bases and J by 3 bases, leaving 9 bases between them. The receptor was isolated from an elderly woman with active or convalescent COVID-19. The chain links TRBV3-1 (or the pseudogene TRBV3-2) to TRBJ2-1; D is perhaps TRBD2 (5 bases). The material sequenced was peripheral blood. The CDR3 bases are TGTGCCAGCAGCCAAGAGAAGCGGAACTACAATGAGCAGTTCTTC. Translation: CASSQEKRNYNEQFF.